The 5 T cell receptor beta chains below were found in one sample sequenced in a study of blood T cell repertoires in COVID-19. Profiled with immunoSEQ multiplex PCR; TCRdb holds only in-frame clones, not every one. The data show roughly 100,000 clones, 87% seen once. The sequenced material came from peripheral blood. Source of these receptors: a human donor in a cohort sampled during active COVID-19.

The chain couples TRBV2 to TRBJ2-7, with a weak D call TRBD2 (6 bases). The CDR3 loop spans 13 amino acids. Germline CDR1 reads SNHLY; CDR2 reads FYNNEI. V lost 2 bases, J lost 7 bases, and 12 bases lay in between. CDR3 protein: CASSESGLAEQYF. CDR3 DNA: TGTGCCAGCAGTGAAAGCGGCCTAGCGGAGCAGTACTTC.

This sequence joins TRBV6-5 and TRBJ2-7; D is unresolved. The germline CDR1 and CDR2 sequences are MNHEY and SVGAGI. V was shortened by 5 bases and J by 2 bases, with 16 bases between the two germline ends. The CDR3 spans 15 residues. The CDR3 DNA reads TGTGCCAGCAGTACAGTCTACCTTATGACCTACGAGCAGTACTTC. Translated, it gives CASSTVYLMTYEQYF.

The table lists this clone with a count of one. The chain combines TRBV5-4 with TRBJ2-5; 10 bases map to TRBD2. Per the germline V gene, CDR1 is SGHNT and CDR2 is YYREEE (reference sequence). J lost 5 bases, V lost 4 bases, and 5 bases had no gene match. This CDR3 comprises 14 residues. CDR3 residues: CASSQAGGMETQYF. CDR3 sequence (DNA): TGTGCCAGCAGCCAAGCGGGGGGGATGGAGACCCAGTACTTC. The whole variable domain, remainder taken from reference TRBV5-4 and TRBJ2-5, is ETGVTQSPTHLIKTRGQQVTLRCSSQSGHNTVSWYQQALGQGPQFIFQYYREEENGRGNFPPRFSGLQFPNYSSELNVNALELDDSALYLCASSQAGGMETQYFGPGTRLLVL.

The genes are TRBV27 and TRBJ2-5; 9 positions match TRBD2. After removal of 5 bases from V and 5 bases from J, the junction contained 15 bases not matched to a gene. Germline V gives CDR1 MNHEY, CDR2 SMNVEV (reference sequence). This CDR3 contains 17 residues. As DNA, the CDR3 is TGTGCCAGCAGTCCCAAGCGGGGGGCTGGGGAGGTGGAGACCCAGTACTTC. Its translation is CASSPKRGAGEVETQYF.

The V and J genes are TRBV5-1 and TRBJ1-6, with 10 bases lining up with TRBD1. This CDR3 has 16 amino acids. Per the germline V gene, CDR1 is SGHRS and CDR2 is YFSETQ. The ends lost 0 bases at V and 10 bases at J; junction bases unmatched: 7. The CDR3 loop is CASSLGTGTGVSPLHF. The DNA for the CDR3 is TGCGCCAGCAGCTTGGGCACAGGGACAGGGGTCTCACCCCTCCACTTT.